Presented here are 26 T cell receptor beta chains from one specimen sequenced in a study of vaccination and CD4 T cells after COVID-19. Treatment here: approximately 11-day PBMC culture with coronavirus spike peptide pools or control peptides (ViraFEST assay). Cultured CD4+ T cells had their DNA profiled by the Oncomine TCR Beta short-read assay. TCRdb reprocessed the PCR reads with MiXCR, giving one entry per CDR3 protein. The sample lists 25,000 or so distinct CDR3 sequences, roughly 40% occurring once. These receptors are not linked to any known antigen. What was sequenced was CD4+ T cells from blood, cultured in vitro. All receptors come from a human donor who had recovered from COVID-19.

This sequence joins TRBV5-5 and TRBJ1-5; 7 bases match TRBD1. V lost 4 bases, J lost 11 bases, and 12 bases stayed unmatched. The CDR3 runs to 14 residues. Germline-derived CDR1 and CDR2 are SGHKS and YYEKEE (reference sequence). CDR3 region: CASSGRTGGLSQHF. The CDR3 DNA reads TGTGCCAGCAGCGGCAGGACAGGTGGCTTGTCCCAGCATTTT.

The rearrangement joins TRBV9 to TRBJ2-3, with D unresolved. V lost 3 bases, J lost 2 bases, and 10 bases lay in between. The CDR3 sequence is 14 residues long. Germline CDR1 and CDR2: SGDLS and YYNGEE. DNA of the CDR3: TGTGCCAGCAGCGGGACGCCCCCCACAGATACGCAGTATTTT. Encoded protein: CASSGTPPTDTQYF.

The CDR3 region has the DNA TGTGCCAGCAGTAGGACAGACACCGGGGAGCTGTTTTTT. This encodes CASSRTDTGELFF. V and J are TRBV6-1 and TRBJ2-2, with D possibly TRBD1 on 6 matching bases. The germline V and J ends were trimmed by 5 bases and 3 bases, with 7 bases remaining between them. CDR3 size: 13 residues. Germline V gene data show CDR1 as MNHNS and CDR2 as SASEGT.

V usage is TRBV7-9 and J usage is TRBJ2-3; 8 positions agree with TRBD1. Germline trimming cut 5 bases from V and 6 bases from J; bases unmatched to any gene: 13. The germline CDR1 and CDR2 sequences are SEHNR and FQNEAQ (reference sequence). The CDR3 has 16 amino acids. CDR3 loop: CASSPRQGPLWDTQYF. CDR3 DNA sequence: TGTGCCAGCAGCCCTAGACAGGGGCCCCTTTGGGATACGCAGTATTTT.

The chain is built from TRBV7-9 and TRBJ1-1; D might be TRBD1 (6 bases). This CDR3 has 18 amino acids. Germline values: CDR1 SEHNR, CDR2 FQNEAQ (reference sequence). Between the trimmed V and J ends, which lost 3 bases and 2 bases, there was a span of 22 bases. This CDR3 reads CASSFSRFSTGPNTEAFF. The CDR3 DNA reads as TGTGCCAGCAGCTTCTCTCGGTTCTCGACAGGACCTAACACTGAAGCTTTCTTT.

This clonotype was counted only a few times. This rearrangement joins TRBV20-1 to TRBJ2-5; TRBD2 matches 12 bases. Trimming removed 1 base from V and 5 bases from J; junction bases left unmatched: 8. From germline, CDR1 is DFQATT and CDR2 SNEGSKA (reference sequence). This CDR3 is 16 amino acids long. CDR3 region: CSARGLAGEVWETQYF. The CDR3 region has the DNA TGCAGTGCTAGAGGACTAGCGGGAGAGGTGTGGGAGACCCAGTACTTC.

The rearrangement links TRBV20-1 to TRBJ1-1; D possibly corresponds to TRBD1 (6 bases). Germline loops: CDR1 DFQATT, CDR2 SNEGSKA (reference sequence). The CDR3 runs to 14 residues. With 5 bases removed from V and 7 bases from J, the gap between germline ends came to 20 bases. CDR3 amino acids: CSALNSITGIEAFF. The CDR3 region has the DNA TGCAGTGCTCTCAACAGTATAACAGGGATTGAAGCTTTCTTT.

This clonotype has more than one count but fewer than ten. The V gene is TRBV7-9, the J gene TRBJ2-1; D may be TRBD1 or TRBD2 (5 bases each). The V gene's germline CDR1 is SEHNR and CDR2 FQNEAQ (reference sequence). The CDR3 totals 15 residues. V was pared by 0 bases and J by 6 bases, with 12 bases between. Written as DNA, the CDR3 is TGTGCCAGCAGCTTAGCAGTGGGGGTATTCAATGAGCAGTTCTTC. It yields the protein CASSLAVGVFNEQFF. Full variable domain (missing parts from reference TRBV7-9 and TRBJ2-1): DTGVSQNPRHKITKRGQNVTFRCDPISEHNRLYWYRQTLGQGPEFLTYFQNEAQLEKSRLLSDRFSAERPKGSFSTLEIQRTEQGDSAMYLCASSLAVGVFNEQFFGPGTRLTVL.

The chain links TRBV7-2 to TRBJ2-7; a weak D match, TRBD1 (5 bases). CDR3 size: 13 residues. Trimming took 0 bases from V and 3 from J, leaving 6 bases between them. Germline V gene sequence: CDR1 SGHTA, CDR2 FQGNSA. CDR3 region: CASSLAQGYEQYF. In DNA, the CDR3 is TGTGCCAGCAGCTTAGCCCAGGGCTACGAGCAGTACTTC.

In this sample, this clonotype turned up once. This chain connects TRBV7-9 to TRBJ2-1, with 8 bases that match TRBD2. V lost 5 bases and J lost 7; bases outside the gene matches: 16. Looked up from germline, CDR1 is SEHNR and CDR2 is FQNEAQ (reference sequence). The CDR3 runs to 17 residues. The CDR3 DNA sequence: TGTGCCAGCAGCCAAAGTCTGGGACTAGGGTTTAGGAATGAGCAGTTCTTC. The encoded protein is CASSQSLGLGFRNEQFF.

The chain combines TRBV5-8 with TRBJ2-2, with 11 nucleotides matching TRBD1. The CDR3 consists of 16 residues. With V trimmed by 1 base and J by 7 bases, 6 bases remained unmatched. Germline CDR1 reads SGHTS; CDR2 reads YDEGEE. The CDR3: CASSLWTGGEGGELFF. For the CDR3, the DNA is TGTGCCAGCAGCTTGTGGACAGGGGGCGAGGGCGGGGAGCTGTTTTTT.

This clonotype was detected a few times. The chain recombines TRBV11-2 with TRBJ2-7, with D tentatively TRBD2 (7 bases). Looked up from germline, CDR1 is SGHAT and CDR2 is FQNNGV. The CDR3 loop spans 12 amino acids. This CDR3 reads CEGWRGPYEQYF. The CDR3 coding sequence is TGTGAGGGCTGGCGGGGGCCCTACGAGCAGTACTTC.

This clonotype was picked up a small number of times. The chain employs TRBV20-1 and TRBJ2-3, with D perhaps matching TRBD1 (5 bases). The CDR3 consists of 12 residues. CDR1 is DFQATT and CDR2 is SNEGSKA in the germline V gene (reference sequence). V shed 6 bases and J shed 6 bases, with 13 bases lying between them. The CDR3 DNA sequence: TGCAGTGCAAATCCAGGGATGGATACGCAGTATTTT. It yields the protein CSANPGMDTQYF.

J is TRBJ2-3 and V is TRBV7-9; no firm D call. The CDR3 consists of 12 residues. Trimming cost V 7 bases and J 2 bases, with 7 bases left between them. The germline V gene encodes CDR1 SEHNR and CDR2 FQNEAQ (reference sequence). Here the CDR3 DNA reads TGTGCCAGCACTCCTACCACAGATACGCAGTATTTT. The encoded protein is CASTPTTDTQYF.

The V call is TRBV19, the J call TRBJ1-5, with D tentatively TRBD1 (5 bases). The ends were cut back, 2 bases at V and 6 bases at J, with 14 bases in the middle. CDR3 length: 15 amino acids. Germline V gene data show CDR1 as LNHDA and CDR2 as SQIVND (reference sequence). This CDR3 reads CASSIIVGVGQPQHF. The CDR3 DNA reads TGTGCCAGTAGTATAATTGTAGGGGTGGGTCAGCCCCAGCATTTT.

The V and J genes are TRBV11-3 and TRBJ2-6; D may be TRBD2 (5 bases). Trimming shortened V by 5 bases and J by 2 bases, and 13 bases separated the two germline ends. This CDR3 contains 16 residues. Per the germline V gene, CDR1 is SGHNT and CDR2 is YENEEA. The CDR3, as DNA: TGTGCCAGCAGCCGGCAGTCCGGGGCTGGGGCCAACGTCCTGACTTTC. It is translated as CASSRQSGAGANVLTF. The whole variable domain, filled in from reference TRBV11-3 and TRBJ2-6, reads EAGVVQSPRYKIIEKKQPVAFWCNPISGHNTLYWYLQNLGQGPELLIRYENEEAVDDSQLPKDRFSAERLKGVDSTLKIQPAELGDSAVYLCASSRQSGAGANVLTFGAGSRLTVL.

This clonotype was picked up a small number of times. The rearrangement joins TRBV2 to TRBJ1-6; 10 positions agree with TRBD1. Germline V lookup: CDR1 SNHLY, CDR2 FYNNEI. The CDR3 is 15 amino acids. Trimming took 6 bases from V and 9 from J; bases not matched to a gene: 8. DNA for the CDR3: TGTGCCAGCAGCGCCCGACAGGGGGCGGGTTCACCCCTCCACTTT. Its translation: CASSARQGAGSPLHF.

This clonotype was counted a few times. This chain connects TRBV5-1 to TRBJ1-2; no clear D gene. The CDR3 covers 13 residues. Germline-derived CDR1 and CDR2 are SGHRS and YFSETQ. Deletions cut 0 bases from V and 3 bases from J, with 6 bases between. The CDR3 is CASSLEPHYGYTF. In DNA form, the CDR3 reads TGCGCCAGCAGCTTGGAGCCTCACTATGGCTACACCTTC.

The chain carries TRBV7-3 and TRBJ2-1; no clear D. The V gene lost 5 bases and the J gene lost 0 bases, with 17 bases spanning the gap. CDR1 and CDR2 from the germline V gene are SGHTA and FQGTGA. The CDR3 runs 17 residues. CDR3 protein: CASSPQRLVSSYNEQFF. The CDR3 nucleotides read TGTGCCAGCAGCCCACAGAGGTTGGTGAGCTCCTACAATGAGCAGTTCTTC.

V usage is TRBV12-3 or TRBV12-4 and J usage is TRBJ1-2, with D tentatively TRBD1 (5 bases). The CDR3 is 13 residues long. The V gene lost 2 bases and the J gene lost 8 bases, with 12 bases spanning the gap. The CDR3 nucleotides read TGTGCCAGCAGTTTAACCAGGGATCAAGGCTACACCTTC. Amino acid sequence: CASSLTRDQGYTF.

The rearrangement links TRBV12-3 or TRBV12-4 to TRBJ2-5; possibly TRBD1 for D (5 bases). Trimming cost V 3 bases and J 5 bases, with 10 bases left between them. The CDR3 runs to 13 residues. The CDR3 DNA sequence: TGTGCCAGCAGTTTCCAGGGTTACGAGACCCAGTACTTC. It encodes CASSFQGYETQYF.

V usage is TRBV28 and J usage is TRBJ1-5; the match to TRBD1 covers 7 bases. This CDR3 spans 16 amino acids. From germline, CDR1 is MDHEN and CDR2 SYDVKM. Losses at the gene ends were 4 bases for V and 6 bases for J; bases not matched to a gene: 12. This chain's CDR3 is CASSSPGQLLGQPQHF. DNA for the CDR3: TGTGCCAGCAGTTCGCCGGGACAGCTTTTGGGTCAGCCCCAGCATTTT.

In nucleotides, the CDR3 is TGTGCCAGCAGTCCCATTTCGTCGGGGGGGCAGTACTTC. It specifies CASSPISSGGQYF. The V gene is TRBV6-1, the J gene TRBJ2-7, with TRBD2 identical over 7 bases. Germline CDR1 reads MNHNS; CDR2 reads SASEGT. J was trimmed by 9 bases and V by 5 bases; bases with no gene match: 10. The CDR3 is made up of 13 amino acids.

The rearrangement links TRBV4-2 to TRBJ2-3, with 8 bases aligning to TRBD2. CDR1 is LGHNA, CDR2 YNFKEQ, per germline. V trimming: 4 bases; J trimming: 4 bases; junction bases outside the gene matches: 7. The CDR3 has 15 residues. In nucleotides, the CDR3 is TGTGCCAGCAGCCGCCAGAATAGCGGGGCAGATACGCAGTATTTT. Translating it yields CASSRQNSGADTQYF.

V and J are TRBV30 and TRBJ1-5; 7 nucleotides agree with TRBD1. Unmatched junction bases numbered 20, after V lost 3 bases and J lost 9 bases. CDR3 length equals 17 residues. Per germline, CDR1 GTSNPN and CDR2 SVGIG (reference sequence). The CDR3, as DNA: TGTGCCTGGAGACCTGGGGGGACAGCTTCATGGTTATGGCCCCAGCATTTT. This encodes CAWRPGGTASWLWPQHF.

The chain couples TRBV20-1 to TRBJ2-3, with D perhaps matching TRBD1 (6 bases). Germline CDR1 and CDR2: DFQATT and SNEGSKA (reference sequence). The V and J ends lost 2 bases and 3 bases respectively, with 21 bases between them. This CDR3 is 17 amino acids long. The CDR3 protein is CSARRRGVWGQTDTQYF. Written as DNA, the CDR3 is TGCAGTGCTAGACGGCGTGGGGTATGGGGGCAGACAGATACGCAGTATTTT.